What follows are 5 T cell receptor beta chains derived from one specimen sequenced in a study of T cells in localized non-small cell lung cancer. Repertoires were generated with immunoSEQ multiplex PCR, while TCRdb's copy carries only in-frame clones and drops some. The sample records 14,000 or so clones, about nine tenths being singletons. Source: peripheral blood mononuclear cells, taken before any cancer treatment. The receptors come from a man aged 40 to 70 with stage III lung adenocarcinoma.

This sequence joins TRBV15 and TRBJ2-5; TRBD2 matches at 7 bases. Germline trimming cut 5 bases from V and 5 bases from J; bases unmatched to any gene: 5. Germline CDR1 reads LNHNV; CDR2 reads YYDKDF (reference sequence). The CDR3 runs to 13 residues. The chain's CDR3 is CATSAGTKETQYF. The CDR3 nucleotides read TGTGCCACCAGCGCGGGGACTAAGGAGACCCAGTACTTC.

V gene TRBV4-2 combines with J gene TRBJ1-2, with 9 bases aligning to TRBD1. Germline V CDR1 and CDR2: LGHNA, YNFKEQ. The ends lost 4 bases at V and 4 bases at J; junction bases unmatched: 10. The CDR3 loop spans 16 amino acids. CDR3 coding DNA: TGTGCCAGCAGCCCGCGGGACAGGGAGAGGGTCTATGGCTACACCTTC. It specifies CASSPRDRERVYGYTF.

The chain recombines TRBV28 with TRBJ2-3, with 7 bases matching TRBD1. Germline V lookup: CDR1 MDHEN, CDR2 SYDVKM. J lost 5 bases, V lost 8 bases, and 13 bases had no gene match. The length of the CDR3 is 15 residues. Here the CDR3 reads CASVGWDSDIDTQYF. DNA for the CDR3: TGTGCCAGCGTGGGCTGGGACAGCGACATAGATACGCAGTATTTT. The full variable domain, with the rest looked up from reference TRBV28 and TRBJ2-3, is DVKVTQSSRYLVKRTGEKVFLECVQDMDHENMFWYRQDPGLGLRLIYFSYDVKMKEKGDIPEGYSVSREKKERFSLILESASTNQTSMYLCASVGWDSDIDTQYFGPGTRLTVL.

The chain recombines TRBV14 with TRBJ2-1; perhaps TRBD1 as D (6 bases). The germline V and J ends were trimmed by 6 bases and 4 bases, with 13 bases remaining between them. This CDR3 comprises 14 residues. CDR1 is SGHDN and CDR2 is FVKESK in the germline V gene. The CDR3, as DNA: TGTGCCAGCAGTCAAACAGGGTTATACAATGAGCAGTTCTTC. Translating gives CASSQTGLYNEQFF.

The CDR3 nucleotides are TGTGCCAGCAGCCACATACAGGGGCAGGTCACTGAAGCTTTCTTT. Residues: CASSHIQGQVTEAFF. The chain couples TRBV4-2 to TRBJ1-1; 7 bases map to TRBD1. The CDR3 covers 15 residues. The J segment lost 4 bases and the V segment lost 3 bases, leaving 8 bases of the junction unmatched. Germline V gene lookup returns CDR1 LGHNA and CDR2 YNFKEQ.